Listed below are T cell receptor beta chains from one sample, sequenced in a study of blood T cell repertoires in COVID-19. The table came from immunoSEQ multiplex PCR; TCRdb's copy has only in-frame clones and leaves some out. The repertoire holds 140,000 to 150,000 clones, approximately 89% seen once, with 10% in the top ten. Sequencing input: peripheral blood. The receptors come from a man in his sixties with active or convalescent COVID-19. CDR3s include the opening cysteine and the closing phenylalanine or tryptophan. A D gene is named only where the DNA matches it firmly. Size is stated for part of the rows, as once, few or many counts, or as a class when the clone is expanded.

D | J | size | V | CDR3 | DNA
- | TRBJ1-2 | - | TRBV19 | CASSSRIYGYTF | TGTGCCAGTAGTTCGAGGATTTATGGCTACACCTTC
TRBD1 | TRBJ2-5 | - | TRBV25-1 | CASSESGTGGQETQYF | TGTGCCAGCAGTGAATCGGGTACAGGGGGGCAAGAGACCCAGTACTTC
TRBD1 | TRBJ2-7 | once | TRBV24-1 | CATSPTGASYEQYF | TGTGCCACCAGTCCGACAGGGGCTTCCTACGAGCAGTACTTC
TRBD1 | TRBJ1-5 | - | TRBV6-5 | CASRTGGGQPQHF | TGTGCCAGCAGGACAGGGGGCGGTCAGCCCCAGCATTTT
TRBD1 | TRBJ2-7 | - | TRBV24-1 | CATSDDRGRGQYF | TGTGCCACCAGTGATGACAGGGGGCGCGGGCAGTACTTC
- | TRBJ1-1 | - | TRBV28 | CASSLSDYEAFF | TGTGCCAGCAGTTTATCGGACTATGAAGCTTTCTTT
TRBD1 | TRBJ1-2 | - | TRBV5-4 | CASSPDRAVGYTF | TGTGCCAGCAGCCCTGACAGGGCGGTTGGCTACACCTTC
TRBD1 | TRBJ1-4 | - | TRBV6-5 | CASRASWQGAEKLFF | TGTGCCAGCAGAGCGAGTTGGCAGGGGGCCGAAAAACTGTTTTTT
TRBD2 | TRBJ2-2 | - | TRBV5-1 | CASKWREYTGELFF | TGCGCCAGCAAGTGGCGGGAGTACACCGGGGAGCTGTTTTTT
- | TRBJ2-1 | - | TRBV18 | CASSPSTYEQFF | TGTGCCAGCTCACCCTCGACATATGAGCAGTTCTTC
TRBD1 | TRBJ1-2 | once | TRBV5-4 | CASSWIPGQGRNGYTF | TGTGCCAGCAGCTGGATCCCGGGACAGGGGAGGAATGGCTACACCTTC
- | TRBJ1-1 | - | TRBV10-3 | CAISEWSGSTEAFF | TGTGCCATCAGTGAGTGGTCAGGGTCCACTGAAGCTTTCTTT
- | TRBJ2-7 | once | TRBV5-6 | CASRLSGASYEQYF | TGTGCCAGCAGGCTCTCGGGAGCTTCCTACGAGCAGTACTTC
- | TRBJ1-6 | - | TRBV19 | CASSTVGWNSPLHF | TGTGCCAGTAGTACTGTCGGGTGGAATTCACCCCTCCACTTT
TRBD1 | TRBJ2-3 | many | TRBV9 | CASSRQGYTDTQYF | TGTGCCAGCAGCAGACAGGGGTACACAGATACGCAGTATTTT
TRBD1 | TRBJ2-3 | - | TRBV10-3 | CAINPGQSTDTQYF | TGTGCCATCAACCCGGGACAGAGCACAGATACGCAGTATTTT
TRBD2 | TRBJ2-1 | - | TRBV19 | CASSNFLGGNEQFF | TGTGCCAGCAGTAATTTCTTGGGGGGGAATGAGCAGTTCTTC